The T cell receptor (beta chain) described here comes from a study of control samples from healthy donors and cancer patients. Germline V gene lookup returns CDR1 SGHRS and CDR2 YFSETQ. V was shortened by 4 bases and J by 0 bases, with 11 bases between the two germline ends. This CDR3 spans 14 amino acids. Clones were sequenced by immunoSEQ multiplex PCR, and TCRdb holds only the in-frame ones, with some missing. Among over 150,000 clones, about 91% were seen once, and the ten largest hold around 2.2%. The origin of this receptor is a woman aged 40 to 50 in good health. Sequencing was carried out using blood. The chain recombines TRBV5-1 with TRBJ2-7; D remains ambiguous. The CDR3, as DNA: TGCGCCAGCAGCGGCGAGACGGGCTCCTACGAGCAGTACTTC. It codes for CASSGETGSYEQYF.